The sequence of this TCR beta chain was determined in a study of T cells in Graves' hyperthyroidism and ophthalmopathy (dated by TCRdb to between 2017 and 2020). General notes on the study: Peripheral blood was collected at initial diagnosis, before any treatment. To identify distinguishing TCR V-J signatures, a discovery cohort of around 98 patients was used, comprising 40 to 45 with Graves' ophthalmopathy and some 60 with stable Graves' hyperthyroidism. An independent validation cohort of around 19 hyperthyroidism patients and approximately 17 patients who later progressed to ophthalmopathy tested prospective prediction of ophthalmopathy. The 100 or so discovery patients were randomly split 7:3 into training and test sets. In addition, the study compared T-cell repertoires in thyroid tissue and in blood from six Graves' hyperthyroidism patients. After sampling, hyperthyroidism patients received methimazole starting at 30 mg daily, and ophthalmopathy patients received high-dose intravenous methylprednisolone. TCR Vbeta CDR3 sequencing of 130 to 150 peripheral blood samples (over 40 ophthalmopathy, under 80 hyperthyroidism and roughly 17 progressor patients) is reported in the paper.

Via the germline V gene, CDR1 is SQVTM and CDR2 ANQGSEA. Germline trimming: 5 bases from V, 4 bases from J; junction bases outside gene matches: 4. The CDR3 numbers 14 residues from cysteine through phenylalanine. The entry retains the CDR3 DNA only, 42 bases that are in frame from base 1. Remarks on this clonotype: The antigen this receptor binds is unknown. No much larger clonotype is one base removed from it; base qualities were not supplied.

The investigation overall reported the following: Ophthalmopathy was separated from stable hyperthyroidism by a 13 V-J signature model, with 87.88% sensitivity and around 81% specificity obtained in cross-validation and 80%/75% obtained in testing. Most expanded thyroid clonotypes (frequency above 0.001) were also detected in blood, suggesting blood repertoires may reflect thyroid immune responses. In validation, the model predicted progression to ophthalmopathy with approximately 70% sensitivity and roughly 72% specificity, a median of roughly seven months before onset. No statistical method was used to fix the sample size in advance, and group allocation was not hidden from the investigators.

Moderately to severely active disease, a Clinical Activity Score of at least 3, a NOSPECS grade of at least 4, and a duration under 3 months were present in ophthalmopathy patients. The study excluded patients with uncontrolled infections, other autoimmune diseases, pregnancy or lactation. Diagnoses were established on the basis of clinical symptoms, serum thyroxine and TRAb, thyroid ultrasound, and orbital computed tomography. PBMCs were separated from roughly 9.6 ml of fresh peripheral blood using Ficoll-Paque density gradient centrifugation. Trizol reagent was used to extract total RNA, and RNA quality was then checked on an Agilent 2100 Bioanalyzer. The TCR beta CDR3 regions were amplified from the RNA transcripts. For the first round of RT-PCR on the TCR CDR3, the HTBI primer set was used together with the Qiagen OneStep RT-PCR kit. Libraries were constructed in a second round of multiplex PCR, after which size selection and purification were carried out. The libraries were sequenced on an Illumina HiSeq2000 using paired-end 100 bp reads. In the authors' own workflow: SOAPnuke was used to process the raw data, removing reads that contained adapters or uncalled bases, had a mean Phred below 15, or lacked an exact match to the constant primer or identifier. COPE v1.2.5 was used to merge high-quality paired reads, and clonotypes were defined as unique nucleotide sequences. MiTCR v1.1 was used to align the clonotypes against IMGT TRBV, TRBD and TRBJ reference segments. Analysis was restricted to V-J combinations with a frequency above 0.0001, which covered 99% to 99.2% of repertoires. The TCS score was defined as F50 (clonal expansion) divided by E x V (chaos), with BLOSUM62-based TCRdist calculated between CDR3 peptides within each V-J. Welch's t-statistics and random forest reduced around 510 V-J features to some 14, which were used in a naive Bayes classifier (R e1071). TCRdb reprocessed the public reads (quality trimming at Q25 with fastp, clone calling with MiXCR) and kept in-frame beta chains. Rows matching on CDR3 protein sequence are summarized as one entry with the most common DNA and genes. In this record, the V and J calls reflect TCRdb's handling and not the investigators' own analysis. Within this sample are 390,000 or so distinct CDR3 sequences, with over 12% of them counted one time only. The top ten clonotypes cover approximately 13% of the sample.

The sequence is built from TRBV29-1 and TRBJ2-2, with TRBD2 matching 10 junction bases. The clonotype was recovered from a man younger than 30 with Graves' ophthalmopathy. Sequences were obtained from blood. The nucleotides are TGCAGCGTTCCTAGCGGGAGTGGCACCGGGGAGCTGTTTTTT. Its coded protein is CSVPSGSGTGELFF.